These 18 T cell receptor beta chains were sequenced from one sample in a study of shared clonotypes between healthy human individuals. Sequenced by immunoSEQ multiplex PCR; TCRdb stores in-frame clones only, minus some. The sample contains around 530,000 clones, around 76% of which appear only once. Sequencing was performed on PBMCs. The receptors were gathered from a woman aged 40 to 50 in good health. Some clones in this sample may be carry-over from other donors' samples.

This clone occurred many times. This chain links TRBV6-1 with TRBJ1-1, with a possible D match to TRBD1 (6 bases). Germline CDR1 MNHNS, CDR2 SASEGT. The CDR3 has 14 amino acids. V was cut by 5 bases and J by 7 bases, with 17 bases left in between. CDR3 in DNA: TGTGCCAGCAGTATCCAACGGACAGTCAGTGAAGCTTTCTTT. Protein sequence: CASSIQRTVSEAFF.

The gene calls are TRBV29-1 and TRBJ1-5; 8 bases are shared with TRBD1. The CDR3 extends over 13 amino acids. V lost 6 bases and J lost 6; bases outside the gene matches: 7. Per the germline V gene, CDR1 is SQVTM and CDR2 is ANQGSEA. The CDR3 DNA is TGCAGCGTGTCTCCCACAGGGGGTCAGCCCCAGCATTTT. Translation gives CSVSPTGGQPQHF.

V gene TRBV2 combines with J gene TRBJ2-4; weak D call: TRBD1 (5 bases). CDR3 length: 17 residues. The germline CDR1 and CDR2 sequences are SNHLY and FYNNEI. V lost 3 bases, J lost 6 bases, and 21 bases lay in between. CDR3 nucleotide sequence: TGTGCCAGCAGTGATAAAGGGGCAGGTCGTTGGGTAAACATTCAGTACTTC. Amino acids: CASSDKGAGRWVNIQYF.

This sequence joins TRBV6-5 and TRBJ2-3; TRBD2 might be the D (6 bases). V was clipped by 6 bases and J by 2 bases, with 15 bases between them. The CDR3 length is 15 residues. Germline V CDR1 and CDR2: MNHEY, SVGAGI. The CDR3 spells CASSHYGGLTDTQYF. CDR3 in DNA: TGTGCCAGCAGCCACTACGGGGGACTCACAGATACGCAGTATTTT.

The rearrangement links TRBV4-3 to TRBJ2-3, with a tentative D call TRBD2 (5 bases). Trimming took off 0 bases at V and 2 bases at J, with 9 bases between the two ends. CDR1 and CDR2 (germline): LGHNA, YSLEER. This CDR3 region has 15 residues. CDR3 amino acids: CASSQDLGVTDTQYF. CDR3 nucleotide sequence: TGCGCCAGCAGCCAAGATCTCGGGGTCACAGATACGCAGTATTTT.

The V and J genes are TRBV6-1 and TRBJ2-1; 9 bases match TRBD2. CDR3 length: 16 amino acids. Looked up from germline, CDR1 is MNHNS and CDR2 is SASEGT. The J segment lost 8 bases and the V segment lost 2 bases, leaving 10 bases of the junction unmatched. In DNA, the CDR3 is TGTGCCAGCAGTGAAAAACCGGGACTAGCTAGCGATGAGCAGTTCTTC. Its protein product is CASSEKPGLASDEQFF.

This clone was counted between two and nine times. V and J are TRBV19 and TRBJ2-7, with 7 nucleotides matching TRBD1. Germline V gene sequence: CDR1 LNHDA, CDR2 SQIVND (reference sequence). This CDR3 spans 14 amino acids. V shed 6 bases, J shed 2 bases, and the junction held 7 bases outside the gene matches. CDR3 in amino acids: CASRRGGETYEQYF. In DNA form, the CDR3 reads TGTGCCAGTAGGAGAGGGGGCGAAACCTACGAGCAGTACTTC.

This rearrangement joins TRBV29-1 to TRBJ1-5; no clear D. Germline V lookup: CDR1 SQVTM, CDR2 ANQGSEA. The CDR3 is 14 residues long. The V gene lost 1 base and the J gene lost 3 bases, with 10 bases spanning the gap. The CDR3 here is CSVEGEGSNQPQHF. In DNA form, the CDR3 reads TGCAGCGTTGAAGGGGAAGGGTCCAATCAGCCCCAGCATTTT.

The chain has TRBV30 and TRBJ2-7; tentative D call: TRBD2 (5 bases). The CDR3 contains 11 residues. V gave up 2 bases and J gave up 5 bases, with 7 bases separating them. Looked up from germline, CDR1 is GTSNPN and CDR2 is SVGIG (reference sequence). The CDR3 region is CAWSRRNEQYF. In DNA, the CDR3 is TGTGCCTGGAGTAGGAGGAACGAGCAGTACTTC. Drawing the rest from reference TRBV30 and TRBJ2-7, the complete variable domain is SQTIHQWPATLVQPVGSPLSLECTVEGTSNPNLYWYRQAAGRGLQLLFYSVGIGQISSEVPQNLSASRPQDRQFILSSKKLLLSDSGFYLCAWSRRNEQYFGPGTRLTVT.

The V call is TRBV5-1, the J call TRBJ2-1; unclear D gene. This CDR3 spans 14 amino acids. Trimming cost V 0 bases and J 9 bases, with 13 bases left between them. Germline V gene data show CDR1 as SGHRS and CDR2 as YFSETQ. The CDR3 spells CASSLDSGYVEQFF. For the CDR3, the DNA is TGCGCCAGCAGCTTGGATTCCGGTTACGTTGAGCAGTTCTTC.

The chain couples TRBV25-1 to TRBJ1-4; no definite D call. With 1 base removed from V and 2 bases from J, the gap between germline ends came to 8 bases. There are 15 residues in the CDR3. Germline V gene lookup returns CDR1 MGHDK and CDR2 SYGVNS. The CDR3 loop reads CASSELSRTNEKLFF. In DNA, the CDR3 is TGTGCCAGCAGTGAATTAAGTAGGACTAATGAAAAACTGTTTTTT. Complete variable domain (other parts from reference TRBV25-1 and TRBJ1-4): EADIYQTPRYLVIGTGKKITLECSQTMGHDKMYWYQQDPGMELHLIHYSYGVNSTEKGDLSSESTVSRIRTEHFPLTLESARPSHTSQYLCASSELSRTNEKLFFGSGTQLSVL.

Concerning this clone: The same CDR3 is also encoded by other DNA sequences in this sample. The rearrangement joins TRBV9 to TRBJ2-7; 12 positions agree with TRBD1. Germline V gives CDR1 SGDLS, CDR2 YYNGEE. The CDR3 is 14 amino acids. After removal of 2 bases from V and 4 bases from J, the junction contained 1 base not matched to a gene. CDR3 DNA: TGTGCCAGCAGCGTGGGACAGGGGGCATACGAGCAGTACTTC. This encodes CASSVGQGAYEQYF.

Remarks on this clone: At one boundary the junction diverges from the germline segment, which might be a read error. The genes are TRBV6-1 and TRBJ2-6, with D tentatively TRBD1 or TRBD2 (5 bases each). The V gene's germline CDR1 is MNHNS and CDR2 SASEGT. The CDR3 extends over 16 amino acids. The CDR3 is CASNELDFSGADVLTF. The CDR3 DNA reads as TGTGCCAGCAATGAATTGGACTTCTCTGGGGCCGACGTCCTGACTTTC.

This chain joins TRBV7-2 and TRBJ2-5; D may match TRBD1 or TRBD2 (5 bases each). CDR1 is SGHTA, CDR2 FQGNSA, per germline. V was clipped by 0 bases and J by 5 bases, with 10 bases between them. This CDR3 is built from 14 residues. Written as DNA, the CDR3 is TGTGCCAGCAGCTTAGCGGGACCCAGGGAGACCCAGTACTTC. It is translated as CASSLAGPRETQYF. Together with reference TRBV7-2 and TRBJ2-5, the CDR3 gives the full variable domain: GAGVSQSPSNKVTEKGKDVELRCDPISGHTALYWYRQSLGQGLEFLIYFQGNSAPDKSGLPSDRFSAERTGGSVSTLTIQRTQQEDSAVYLCASSLAGPRETQYFGPGTRLLVL.

The genes are TRBV28 and TRBJ2-7, with TRBD1 identical over 7 bases. J was trimmed by 2 bases and V by 3 bases; bases with no gene match: 4. The CDR3 has 14 amino acids. CDR1 and CDR2 (germline): MDHEN, SYDVKM. CDR3 residues: CASSFSTGTYEQYF. In DNA form, the CDR3 reads TGTGCCAGCAGTTTCTCGACAGGGACCTACGAGCAGTACTTC.

This clone has a handful of counts. The V call is TRBV19, the J call TRBJ2-1, with D maybe TRBD2 (5 bases). Looked up from germline, CDR1 is LNHDA and CDR2 is SQIVND (reference sequence). The CDR3 totals 14 residues. Trimming took off 3 bases at V and 9 bases at J, with 15 bases between the two ends. CDR3 region: CASSIGGFRGEQFF. The DNA for the CDR3 is TGTGCCAGTAGTATTGGCGGGTTCCGGGGTGAGCAGTTCTTC.

The V and J genes are TRBV11-2 and TRBJ2-1; a possible D gene is TRBD1 (6 bases). The CDR3 is made up of 16 amino acids. The V gene's germline CDR1 is SGHAT and CDR2 FQNNGV. The V end lost 4 bases, the J end lost 0 bases, and 13 bases lay between the germline ends. Here the CDR3 DNA reads TGTGCCAGCAGCTCCTCGGCAGGGGACTCCTACAATGAGCAGTTCTTC. It is translated as CASSSSAGDSYNEQFF.

The genes are TRBV5-1 and TRBJ2-5, with D perhaps assigned TRBD1 or TRBD2 (5 bases each). Germline CDR1 is SGHRS and CDR2 is YFSETQ. Between the trimmed V and J ends, which lost 2 bases and 4 bases, there was a span of 9 bases. The CDR3 runs 13 residues. The CDR3 DNA reads TGCGCCAGCAGCTTTACGGGACCAGAGACCCAGTACTTC. It codes for CASSFTGPETQYF.